The subject of this entry is one T cell receptor beta chain. Its specificity is not known. This sample includes further DNA sequences coding for the same CDR3. A split of CD4+ cells into CD45RA+ naive and CD45RA-negative memory subsets was performed. CDR1 MDHEN and CDR2 SYDVKM come from the germline V gene. The CDR3 loop spans 14 amino acids. The ends were cut back, 2 bases at V and 1 base at J, with 5 bases in the middle. The data stem from a study of shared clonotypes between healthy human individuals. Background on the study: The study used three CD4 naive, three CD4 memory, two CD8 naive and one CD8 memory plate per donor.

Method: immunoSEQ multiplex PCR; TCRdb's copy keeps in-frame clones and lacks some. The table records about 2.3 million clones, more than 85% of them present only once. Regarding the study as a whole: Some clonotypes were shared by all four sorted-subset donors, while others were not shared. The non-shared ones had lower generation probabilities than the shared ones. Naive CD4 clonotypes were shared across a handful of donors at roughly 5%.

The TCR comes from a man between 18 and 35 years old in good health. Some clones in this sample may be carry-over from other donors' samples. The sample was naive CD4+ T cells from PBMCs. Subset described: CD45RA+ positively selected. The chain combines TRBV28 with TRBJ2-2; D possibly corresponds to TRBD1 (5 bases). CDR3 sequence reads: CASSLRGNTGELFF. Here the CDR3 DNA reads TGTGCCAGCAGTTTAAGGGGGAACACCGGGGAGCTGTTTTTT.